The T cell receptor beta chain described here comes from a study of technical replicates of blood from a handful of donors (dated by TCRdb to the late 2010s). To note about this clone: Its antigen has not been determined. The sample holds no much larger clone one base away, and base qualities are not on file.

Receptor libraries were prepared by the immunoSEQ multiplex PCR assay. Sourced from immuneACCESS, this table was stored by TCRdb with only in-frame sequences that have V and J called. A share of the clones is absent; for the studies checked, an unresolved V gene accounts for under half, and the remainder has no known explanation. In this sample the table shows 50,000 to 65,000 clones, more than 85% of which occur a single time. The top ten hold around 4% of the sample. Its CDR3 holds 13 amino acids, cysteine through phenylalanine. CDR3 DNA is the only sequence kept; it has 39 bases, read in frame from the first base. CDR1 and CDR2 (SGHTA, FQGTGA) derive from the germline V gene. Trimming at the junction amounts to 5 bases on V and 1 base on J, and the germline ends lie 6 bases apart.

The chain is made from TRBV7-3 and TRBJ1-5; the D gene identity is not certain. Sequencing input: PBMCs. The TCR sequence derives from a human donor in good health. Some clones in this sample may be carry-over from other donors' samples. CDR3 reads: CASSHGSNQPQHF. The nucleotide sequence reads TGTGCCAGCAGCCACGGGAGCAATCAGCCCCAGCATTTT.